A single sample is the source of the 27 T cell receptor beta chains below, sequenced in a study of blood T cell repertoires in COVID-19. This table comes from immunoSEQ multiplex PCR, and its TCRdb copy is limited to in-frame clones, with some not included. Here the sample spans 150,000 to 200,000 clones, 78% being singletons. Sequenced: PBMCs or T cells enriched from blood (not recorded which). The receptor set was obtained from a woman aged 45-65 years who had recovered from COVID-19.

The chain carries TRBV28 and TRBJ1-4; D ambiguous. V dropped 6 bases and J dropped 7 bases, with 12 bases sitting between them. The CDR3 sequence is 13 residues long. Germline CDR1 and CDR2: MDHEN and SYDVKM. The CDR3 region is CASSPRLSEKLFF. The CDR3 region has the DNA TGTGCCAGCAGCCCCAGATTAAGTGAAAAACTGTTTTTT.

The chain carries TRBV5-5 and TRBJ1-1; a possible D gene is TRBD1 (5 bases). Per germline, CDR1 SGHKS and CDR2 YYEKEE (reference sequence). V was shortened by 7 bases and J by 1 base, with 11 bases between the two germline ends. The CDR3 sequence is 13 residues long. The CDR3 protein is CASARTSNTEAFF. The DNA for the CDR3 is TGTGCCAGCGCTAGGACATCGAACACTGAAGCTTTCTTT.

The chain has TRBV30 and TRBJ1-2; 7 positions agree with TRBD1. The CDR3 totals 18 residues. The J segment lost 2 bases and the V segment lost 0 bases, leaving 15 bases of the junction unmatched. Germline CDR1 GTSNPN, CDR2 SVGIG (reference sequence). CDR3 nucleotide sequence: TGTGCCTGGAGTGTACGCCCTCAGACAGGGCCTACGAACTATGGCTACACCTTC. This codes for CAWSVRPQTGPTNYGYTF.

The chain carries TRBV5-1 and TRBJ2-2; D possibly corresponds to TRBD1 (5 bases). V lost 3 bases and J 3 bases, leaving 12 bases between the germline ends. The V gene's germline CDR1 is SGHRS and CDR2 YFSETQ. This CDR3 region has 15 residues. This chain's CDR3 is CASSWILGDTGELFF. CDR3 in DNA: TGCGCCAGCAGCTGGATCTTAGGGGACACCGGGGAGCTGTTTTTT. The full variable domain, rest sourced from reference TRBV5-1 and TRBJ2-2, is KAGVTQTPRYLIKTRGQQVTLSCSPISGHRSVSWYQQTPGQGLQFLFEYFSETQRNKGNFPGRFSGRQFSNSRSEMNVSTLELGDSALYLCASSWILGDTGELFFGEGSRLTVL.

This clone was found once. The chain links TRBV24-1 to TRBJ1-2; 7 bases line up with TRBD1. CDR3 length: 13 residues. V lost 3 bases to trimming and J lost 8 bases; unmatched junction nucleotides: 5. Germline V gene sequence: CDR1 KGHDR, CDR2 SFDVKD. DNA for the CDR3: TGTGCCACCAGTGATGAGGGGGCTCGGGGCTACACCTTC. Translated: CATSDEGARGYTF.

The chain employs TRBV29-1 and TRBJ1-5, with D tentatively TRBD1 (5 bases). The CDR3 contains 13 residues. The V gene lost 4 bases and the J gene lost 1 base, with 8 bases spanning the gap. Looked up from germline, CDR1 is SQVTM and CDR2 is ANQGSEA. The CDR3 loop reads CSVGGGSNQPQHF. The CDR3 nucleotides are TGCAGCGTTGGCGGGGGAAGCAATCAGCCCCAGCATTTT.

This clone was seen a single time. The chain recombines TRBV28 with TRBJ2-7; unclear D gene. From germline, CDR1 is MDHEN and CDR2 SYDVKM. The CDR3 length is 13 residues. V gave up 6 bases and J gave up 5 bases, with 14 bases separating them. In DNA form, the CDR3 reads TGTGCCAGCAGCTACCGCCTCATAGACGAGCAGTACTTC. Encoded protein: CASSYRLIDEQYF.

The V call is TRBV2, the J call TRBJ1-6, with 7 bases identical to TRBD1. Germline V CDR1 and CDR2: SNHLY, FYNNEI. The CDR3 totals 13 residues. Trimming cost V 6 bases and J 10 bases; bases outside gene matches: 6. CDR3 amino acids: CASSQGEGSPLHF. The DNA of the CDR3 is TGTGCCAGCAGCCAGGGGGAAGGGTCACCCCTCCACTTT.

The chain joins TRBV19 to TRBJ1-1; 7 positions match TRBD1. Germline V CDR1 and CDR2: LNHDA, SQIVND (reference sequence). The CDR3 runs to 12 residues. The trim removed 3 bases at V and 9 bases at J, leaving 4 bases unmatched. The CDR3 is CASSMLQGKAFF. The CDR3 nucleotides are TGTGCCAGTAGTATGTTACAGGGGAAAGCTTTCTTT.

V gene TRBV7-6 combines with J gene TRBJ2-5; 7 bases fit TRBD1. Trimming at V came to 1 base and at J to 5 bases, leaving 7 bases not matched to a gene. Looked up from germline, CDR1 is SGHVS and CDR2 is FNYEAQ. The CDR3 is made up of 15 amino acids. The CDR3 region has the DNA TGTGCCAGCAGCTTAGGGGGACAGCCCGGGGAGACCCAGTACTTC. It codes for CASSLGGQPGETQYF.

CDR3 sequence reads: CASHHETDRAYEQYF. The CDR3 DNA sequence: TGTGCCAGCCACCACGAAACGGACAGGGCTTACGAGCAGTACTTC. The chain is built from TRBV28 and TRBJ2-7; 8 bases fit TRBD1. Germline V lookup: CDR1 MDHEN, CDR2 SYDVKM. Trimming removed 8 bases from V and 4 bases from J; junction bases left unmatched: 13. CDR3 length: 15 amino acids.

The chain uses TRBV7-8 and TRBJ2-3; D is unclear. The V and J ends lost 5 bases and 8 bases respectively, with 20 bases between them. Germline values: CDR1 SGHVS, CDR2 FQNEAQ. The CDR3 loop spans 15 amino acids. CDR3 in DNA: TGTGCCAGCAGCAAAACGGAGTTTACTTCCGTTACGCAGTATTTT. It translates to CASSKTEFTSVTQYF.

This clone occurred a few times. The chain recombines TRBV5-6 with TRBJ2-7; 9 positions agree with TRBD2. V was pared by 4 bases and J by 6 bases, with 11 bases of the junction left unmatched. Germline loops: CDR1 SGHDT, CDR2 YYEEEE. The CDR3 is made up of 15 amino acids. The CDR3 sequence: CASSKAGGPPAEQYF. The CDR3 region has the DNA TGTGCCAGCAGCAAGGCGGGAGGGCCTCCCGCCGAGCAGTACTTC.

This chain links TRBV19 with TRBJ1-2; perhaps TRBD1 as D (6 bases). V lost 4 bases, J lost 4 bases, and 10 bases lay in between. This CDR3 spans 13 amino acids. Germline lookup yields CDR1 LNHDA and CDR2 SQIVND (reference sequence). The CDR3 protein is CASSRTDIYGYTF. CDR3 nucleotide sequence: TGTGCCAGTAGTAGGACAGATATCTATGGCTACACCTTC.

The chain employs TRBV20-1 and TRBJ2-5; D ambiguous. V lost 6 bases and J lost 5, with 10 bases in between. CDR3 size: 11 residues. Germline CDR1 and CDR2: DFQATT and SNEGSKA (reference sequence). The CDR3 DNA reads as TGCAGTGCAAATAGCATGGAGACCCAGTACTTC. The encoded protein is CSANSMETQYF.

V gene TRBV25-1 combines with J gene TRBJ1-4; unclear D gene. V dropped 2 bases and J dropped 8 bases, with 6 bases sitting between them. CDR1 is MGHDK and CDR2 is SYGVNS in the germline V gene. The CDR3 consists of 12 residues. CDR3 amino acids: CASSEATEKLFF. The CDR3 DNA reads TGTGCCAGCAGTGAAGCGACAGAAAAACTGTTTTTT. The full variable domain, in which reference TRBV25-1 and TRBJ1-4 provide the parts outside the CDR3, is EADIYQTPRYLVIGTGKKITLECSQTMGHDKMYWYQQDPGMELHLIHYSYGVNSTEKGDLSSESTVSRIRTEHFPLTLESARPSHTSQYLCASSEATEKLFFGSGTQLSVL.

The genes are TRBV21-1 and TRBJ2-7; TRBD1, the table's D call, was not compared with the DNA. TRBV21-1 is deemed a pseudogene. The CDR3 covers 14 residues. The CDR3 sequence is CASSTDRVAYEQYF. The CDR3 DNA sequence: TGTGCCAGCAGCACCGACAGGGTTGCCTACGAGCAGTACTTC.

This clone showed up just a few times. CDR3 in DNA: TGTGCCAGCAGCTCGCTACTAGCGGGAGTGACAGATACGCAGTATTTT. Translation: CASSSLLAGVTDTQYF. The chain carries TRBV7-2 and TRBJ2-3, with TRBD2 identical over 11 bases. CDR3 length equals 16 residues. V was pared by 4 bases and J by 3 bases, with 6 bases of the junction left unmatched. The germline V gene encodes CDR1 SGHTA and CDR2 FQGNSA. The full variable domain, completed using reference TRBV7-2 and TRBJ2-3, is GAGVSQSPSNKVTEKGKDVELRCDPISGHTALYWYRQSLGQGLEFLIYFQGNSAPDKSGLPSDRFSAERTGGSVSTLTIQRTQQEDSAVYLCASSSLLAGVTDTQYFGPGTRLTVL.

The chain recombines TRBV6-5 with TRBJ2-7; D is uncertain. CDR1 and CDR2 from the germline V gene are MNHEY and SVGAGI. The length of the CDR3 is 12 residues. Trimming left V 4 bases short and J 2 bases short, with 6 bases between. The CDR3 reads CASSSTAYEQYF. The CDR3 DNA reads as TGTGCCAGCAGTTCTACAGCCTACGAGCAGTACTTC.

The chain is built from TRBV7-9 and TRBJ1-2; 8 bases are shared with TRBD1. CDR3 length: 14 residues. CDR1 is SEHNR, CDR2 FQNEAQ, per germline (reference sequence). Unmatched junction bases numbered 10, after V lost 5 bases and J lost 8 bases. The CDR3 reads CASSGAGQGGGYTF. The CDR3 region has the DNA TGTGCCAGCAGCGGAGCCGGACAGGGAGGGGGCTACACCTTC.

A word on this clone: This same CDR3 is encoded by further DNA sequences in the sample. V usage is TRBV5-1 and J usage is TRBJ1-1, with D possibly matching TRBD1 (6 bases). CDR3 length: 14 residues. Germline V CDR1 and CDR2: SGHRS, YFSETQ. Trimming shortened V by 3 bases and J by 0 bases, and 9 bases separated the two germline ends. The CDR3 nucleotides read TGCGCCAGCAGCTCACAGGGTGTGAACACTGAAGCTTTCTTT. This translates into CASSSQGVNTEAFF.

The J gene is TRBJ1-1, the V gene TRBV6-5; D is unclear. The V end was cut by 3 bases, the J end by 2 bases, with 10 bases between. Looked up from germline, CDR1 is MNHEY and CDR2 is SVGAGI. The CDR3 has 14 amino acids. The CDR3 bases are TGTGCCAGCAGTTATTCGGAGGGAAACACTGAAGCTTTCTTT. Residues: CASSYSEGNTEAFF.

The chain has TRBV7-2 and TRBJ2-2, with TRBD2 matching over 7 bases. Germline trimming cut 6 bases from V and 0 bases from J; bases unmatched to any gene: 4. The CDR3 length is 15 residues. Germline loops: CDR1 SGHTA, CDR2 FQGNSA. CDR3 nucleotide sequence: TGTGCCAGCAGTAGTGGGGGGGCGAACACCGGGGAGCTGTTTTTT. Residues: CASSSGGANTGELFF.

The chain links TRBV9 to TRBJ1-1; TRBD1 matches at 9 bases. Germline V gene sequence: CDR1 SGDLS, CDR2 YYNGEE. The V gene end was trimmed by 3 bases and the J gene end by 1 base; junction bases not matched to a gene: 7. CDR3 length equals 16 residues. The CDR3 spells CASSAGQGYGNTEAFF. CDR3 bases: TGTGCCAGCAGCGCCGGACAGGGGTACGGGAACACTGAAGCTTTCTTT.

This clone has a single count. J is TRBJ1-4 and V is TRBV27; 7 bases agree with TRBD1. The V gene end was trimmed by 5 bases and the J gene end by 6 bases; junction bases not matched to a gene: 12. This CDR3 contains 16 residues. Germline V gene sequence: CDR1 MNHEY, CDR2 SMNVEV (reference sequence). The CDR3 DNA reads as TGTGCCAGCAGTCCCTCGACAGGGTGGTTGGATGAAAAACTGTTTTTT. Protein: CASSPSTGWLDEKLFF.

The chain uses TRBV30 and TRBJ2-7; 7 positions match TRBD1. Germline lookup yields CDR1 GTSNPN and CDR2 SVGIG (reference sequence). V dropped 5 bases and J dropped 11; count of bases not matched to a gene: 9. The CDR3 sequence is 11 residues long. The CDR3 bases are TGTGCCTGGGGTATGACAGGGTTCGAGTACTTC. This translates into CAWGMTGFEYF. The full variable domain, with the rest looked up from reference TRBV30 and TRBJ2-7, is SQTIHQWPATLVQPVGSPLSLECTVEGTSNPNLYWYRQAAGRGLQLLFYSVGIGQISSEVPQNLSASRPQDRQFILSSKKLLLSDSGFYLCAWGMTGFEYFGPGTRLTVT.

The V and J genes are TRBV28 and TRBJ2-1; D is undetermined. Deletions cut 5 bases from V and 9 bases from J, with 11 bases between. Germline CDR1 reads MDHEN; CDR2 reads SYDVKM. The CDR3 extends over 12 amino acids. The CDR3 loop is CASSPHYGEQFF. The CDR3, as DNA: TGTGCCAGCAGTCCCCATTACGGTGAGCAGTTCTTC.